This T cell receptor (beta chain) derives from a study of blood T cells in healthy people across ages. This clonotype was picked up many times. The junction departs from the called germline gene at one end, perhaps through a read error. Germline CDR1 reads LGHDT; CDR2 reads YNNKEL (reference sequence). This CDR3 has 14 residues. The authors ran a second PCR of roughly 6 to 11 cycles using a sample-barcoded 5' primer and a J-beta primer mix. TCRdb used MiXCR to reprocess the 5' RACE reads, holding one entry per CDR3 protein. The sample contains about 1.8 million distinct CDR3 sequences, roughly 49% of which appear only once.

The source is a woman aged 40 to 50 in good health. The sequencing sample was made of blood. The genes are TRBV3-1 and TRBJ2-5; 8 positions match TRBD2. The CDR3 DNA reads as TGCGCCAGCAGCCAAGTAGCGGGACAAGAGACCCAGTACTTC. Translating gives CASSQVAGQETQYF.